This TCR beta chain was sequenced for a study of T cells in Graves' hyperthyroidism and ophthalmopathy. The TCR beta CDR3 regions underwent amplification using RNA transcripts as the source. During a first-round RT-PCR of the TCR CDR3, the HTBI primer set was used. TCRdb redid the calling of the multiplex PCR reads with MiXCR, one entry per CDR3 protein. The repertoire holds around 380,000 distinct CDR3 sequences, approximately 13% seen once, with around 20% in the top ten. Looked up from germline, CDR1 is SGHKS and CDR2 is YYEKEE (reference sequence). V dropped 1 base and J dropped 6; count of bases not matched to a gene: 6. The CDR3 totals 16 residues. This clonotype was seen a few times. Researchers barred patients who had uncontrolled infection, other autoimmune disease, pregnancy or lactation.

This chain uses TRBV5-5 with TRBJ2-2; TRBD2 agrees at 10 bases. The sample taken for sequencing was blood. The clonotype comes from a man aged 30 to 45 with Graves' hyperthyroidism that later progressed to Graves' ophthalmopathy. In DNA form, the CDR3 reads TGTGCCAGCAGCTTGCCAGCGGGGGGGGAGGCCGGGGAGCTGTTTTTT. Residues: CASSLPAGGEAGELFF. Full variable domain (rest looked up from reference TRBV5-5 and TRBJ2-2): DAGVTQSPTHLIKTRGQQVTLRCSPISGHKSVSWYQQVLGQGPQFIFQYYEKEERGRGNFPDRFSARQFPNYSSELNVNALLLGDSALYLCASSLPAGGEAGELFFGEGSRLTVL.